This TCR beta chain stems from a study of spatial heterogeneity in lung cancer. Study-wide background: Detected sequences consistently included more beta-chain ones than alpha-chain ones.

As for time point: sample taken at primary tumor resection. Whole RNA from tumor, nontumor lung or frozen PBMC was sequenced unsorted. Donors were roughly 72 untreated early-stage non-small cell lung cancer patients. This clonotype is medium-sized in the sample. Its cognate antigen is unknown. Study observations and caveats: Expanded tumor TCRs that were ubiquitous appeared in blood more at resection than follow-up.

The CDR3 runs 13 residues. Germline lookup yields CDR1 SGHTA and CDR2 FQGNSA. The ends were cut back, 7 bases at V and 0 bases at J, with 10 bases in the middle. Unique molecular identifiers tagged every individual TCR cDNA molecule. MiXCR, run by TCRdb on the 5' RACE reads, gives a single entry per CDR3 protein. The table has just over 25,000 distinct CDR3 sequences, 9.5% to 15% seen once. The specimen comprised PBMCs, sampled at surgery. The source is a female donor with early-stage non-small cell lung cancer. The chain is built from TRBV7-2 and TRBJ2-7; D is unresolved. The CDR3 DNA reads as TGTGCCAGCAAGACACCAAGCTCCTACGAGCAGTACTTC. Protein product: CASKTPSSYEQYF.